This TCR beta chain was recorded in a study of regulatory T cells in long-lasting Graves disease. Study observations and caveats: Newly diagnosed Graves' patients exceeded persistent ones in TCR diversity.

Germline CDR1 and CDR2: DFQATT and SNEGSKA (reference sequence). V was pared by 1 base and J by 7 bases, with 19 bases between. The CDR3 has 15 residues. Library construction for TCR beta used iRepertoire HTBI primers and Arm-PCR of CDR3 regions. TCRdb reprocessed the multiplex PCR reads with MiXCR, giving one entry per CDR3 protein. In the table there are about 350,000 distinct CDR3 sequences, around 15% of which are singletons. Time point defined: newly diagnosed GD, antithyroid drugs for less than 3 months. PBMCs provided the RNA from which the TCR library was made. Turning to this clonotype: Its antigen is unidentified.

These records were also assigned to another study, of T cells in Graves' hyperthyroidism and ophthalmopathy. Per that study: Pregnant or lactating patients were excluded, as were those with uncontrolled infection or other autoimmune disease. Most clonotypes that expanded in the thyroid above 0.001 also showed up in blood.

Sequences were derived from peripheral blood mononuclear cells (PBMCs), sampled at new diagnosis, from a patient treated with antithyroid drugs. The origin of this receptor is a woman aged 18-35 years with Graves disease. The V gene is TRBV20-1, the J gene TRBJ1-1; D perhaps matches TRBD1 (5 bases). DNA for the CDR3: TGCAGTGCTAGAGGGTTGAAGTTGGGGACGGTTGAAGCTTTCTTT. Its translation: CSARGLKLGTVEAFF.